This T cell receptor beta chain was sequenced in a study of CD4+ T cells in melanoma. Whole-study results and caveats: A reported correlation linked neoantigen-specific CD4+ T cells to CD8+, macrophage and B cell function. Diverse differentiation states were reported for melanoma neoantigen-specific CD4+ T cells.

Comments on this clone: Its specificity is unknown.

TCRdb's table, derived via immunoSEQ multiplex PCR, lists solely in-frame clones and lacks some. Here the sample spans 15,000 to 20,000 clones, over 70% being singletons. V lost 2 bases, J lost 6 bases, and 9 bases lay in between. Germline CDR1 reads SGHTA; CDR2 reads FQGTGA. The CDR3 consists of 13 residues. Sample: cells from a culture (not recorded whether cultured in vitro). This TCR was sampled from a human donor with melanoma. This chain joins TRBV7-3 and TRBJ2-3, with D perhaps being TRBD1 or TRBD2 (5 bases each). The CDR3 spells CASSLDGADTQYF. DNA for the CDR3: TGTGCCAGCAGCTTAGACGGGGCGGATACGCAGTATTTT.